This record covers a single TCR beta chain. The study drew participants aged about 18 to 89 years from 20 to 30 US areas. Cohort placement rested on clinical history that participants reported themselves. Sequencing was performed with immunoSEQ multiplex PCR; in TCRdb, only in-frame clones are kept and a portion is missing. The sample records approximately 250,000 clones, approximately 90% being singletons. The sample originates from a study of blood T cell repertoires in COVID-19. Overall study context: The samples span acute and convalescent COVID-19 from the United States, Italy and Spain. From T cells, B-cell-depleted T cells, or PBMCs came the material, which was cDNA or gDNA.

Germline V gives CDR1 MDHEN, CDR2 SYDVKM. Trimming cost V 5 bases and J 1 base, with 8 bases left between them. This CDR3 comprises 13 residues. This chain uses TRBV28 with TRBJ2-5; D remains unclear. The receptor's source is a woman between 40 and 55 years old with acute COVID-19. Sequenced: PBMCs or T cells enriched from blood (not recorded which). The CDR3: CASSGPPQETQYF. For the CDR3, the DNA is TGTGCCAGCAGTGGGCCCCCCCAAGAGACCCAGTACTTC.